This T cell receptor (beta chain) was observed in a study of cytomegalovirus exposure and HLA in healthy donors (dated by TCRdb to the late 2010s). A note on the overall study: According to an earlier analysis of around 600 of the donors, about 179 million T cells yielded roughly 110 million unique TCR beta sequences and 276 Gb of sequence data. Across some 400 genotyped donors of the cohort, an average of about 200,000 unique TCR beta nucleotide sequences per donor were sequenced, and roughly 18% of those sequences were non-productive. Besides the first cohort of 666 subjects, a separate validation cohort made up of roughly 130 different subjects was used. The study was designed to test whether signatures of past pathogen exposure could be identified by cataloging public T cell receptors. Rather than using new phenotypic data, the later analysis identified candidate immune exposures from TCR beta sequences and from how often those sequences occurred across donors. Around 300 gigabases of sequencing data and approximately 84 million unique TCR sequences were included in an early release covering roughly 700 HLA-typed donors. A handful of DR-DQ haplotypes were handled as single units for association and clustering because linkage in the cohort was strong. All discovery cohort repertoires had been generated using a single sequencing platform. Using immunosequencing, the study profiled T cell repertoires from 666 subjects and related those repertoires to cytomegalovirus serostatus. HLA typing included class I and class II loci at four-digit resolution. To predict cytomegalovirus infection status, the study combined high-throughput TCR immunosequencing, statistical association of individual TCRs with disease status, and machine learning. A later genetic analysis used genome-wide SNP genotypes for about 65% of the roughly 700 donors, treating that subset as a discovery cohort. Alongside the repertoire data, information on donor age, sex, ethnicity and CMV serostatus was compiled. An earlier analysis of more than 450 of the donors used high-throughput TCR beta sequencing to judge whether each TCR beta V gene segment behaved as functional or pseudogenic. Of the 300 to 450 genotyped donors, 81% fell in the genetic ancestry cluster associated with self-reported Caucasian donors. A later analysis re-analyzed previously published TCR beta repertoires from 650 to 800 donors and added high-resolution HLA genotyping to study TCR occurrence patterns. The number of donors typed differed by locus, with 629-630 for A, B, C, DRB1 and DQB1, over 500 for DQA1, about 610 for DPA1, and 472 for DPB1.

Relative to germline, V is 4 bases shorter and J is 0 bases shorter, with 11 bases between their ends. From the germline V gene, CDR1 is SGHRS and CDR2 is YFSETQ. The CDR3 contains 15 residues, cysteine and phenylalanine counted. The retained sequence is limited to the CDR3, 45 bases, with the frame set at the first base. The cohort comprised 550 to 700 healthy bone marrow donors. At the time of sampling, all cohort members were nominally healthy, though unrecorded immune exposures were likely present. The donor was CMV seropositive and was included in the group of around 300 seropositive cohort members. Every donor gave a peripheral blood sample, and the peripheral blood mononuclear cells from that sample were used for TCR beta sequencing. Genomic DNA was extracted from the blood cell samples with the Qiagen DNeasy Blood Extraction Kit. The library was prepared using the immunoSEQ multiplex PCR assay. For the multiplex PCR, a mixture combining 60 forward primers for TCR Vbeta segments and 13 reverse primers for TCR Jbeta segments was used. The CDR3 region of rearranged TCR beta genes was amplified from genomic DNA with a multiplex PCR assay. The Illumina HiSeq System was used to sequence the amplified TCR beta libraries as 87-base-pair reads. The authors' pipeline ran thus. Across the 640 or so repertoires, a later analysis counted 75 million to 90 million unique TCR beta chains, around 10 million of which were shared by at least two donors. A nearest-neighbor algorithm error-corrected the raw reads and collapsed the reads into unique sequences, merging closely related sequences to remove PCR and sequencing errors. Alignment of CDR3 sequences to IMGT reference sequences was used to assign V, D and J gene segments. For a sequence to be retained, a match of at least six nucleotides was required to both a V gene segment and a J gene segment. A rearrangement counted as productive if the CDR3 had no stop codons and remained in frame with V and J, and every other rearrangement counted as non-productive. Following IMGT convention, CDR3 was defined as the stretch from the second conserved V-encoded cysteine up to the conserved J-encoded phenylalanine. The earlier analysis of some 580 of the donors excluded any sequence lacking an unambiguous match to a single V gene segment. An earlier analysis of a few hundred of the donors classified V segments as functional when productive rearrangements were above 56.7% and as segregating when the standard deviation between donors was above 5%. A statistical classification framework was built to diagnose cytomegalovirus status from the catalog of TCR beta chain sequences. V and J gene assignment, in a later analysis, came from comparing TCR nucleotide sequences with IMGT/GENE-DB human TR gene sequences. The TCRdist pipeline was used in a later analysis to assign CDR3 sequences and most-parsimonious VDJ recombination scenarios. In a later analysis, each TCR beta chain was defined by its CDR3 amino acid sequence together with its V-gene family, and reads lacking a unique V-gene family were excluded. In a later analysis, 450 to 600 highly shared, low-generation-probability nucleotide sequences were removed to address suspected cross-contamination and a sequencing artifact. In a later analysis, a clonal expansion index was calculated for each public chain from normalized within-repertoire ranks of inferred template counts. In a later analysis, generation probabilities were computed using a VDJ recombination model fitted to out-of-frame rearrangements, and the results were checked against IGoR. In a later analysis, TCR-TCR, TCR-HLA and TCR-CMV co-occurrence was scored with hypergeometric tests, and a repertoire-size bias correction was applied to TCR pairs. False discovery rates were estimated in a later analysis by permuting HLA or CMV assignments 20 times. In a later analysis, co-occurring TCRs were grouped with DBSCAN, and TCRdist sequence similarity was added when clustering was performed within HLA-allele-positive subsets. Repertoires with fewer than 30,000 or more than 120,000 public chains, plus five repertoires with anomalous nucleotide sharing, were excluded from co-occurrence clustering. The immuneACCESS repertoire file appears here via TCRdb, limited to in-frame rearrangements. These files lack a portion of the clones; in checked studies, under half of the deficit traces to unresolved V genes, and the cause of the others is not known. The V and J calls and the clone size are those of that table, but D and trimming were determined from the DNA. In all, the sample holds approximately 140,000 clones, and around three quarters of those were seen once. The ten largest make up about 12% of the sample.

General conclusions and limits of the study: Because some donors lacked HLA typing at each locus, the association tests relied only on the typed subset. A total of 150 or so TCR beta chains were listed by the study as associated with cytomegalovirus. Most TCR sequences were observed very rarely across donors, whereas some public TCRs were present in many individuals. Some IMGT-functional V segments, including TRBV6-2 and TRBV6-3, could not be distinguished by the 87-base-pair reads and were therefore excluded. In an earlier analysis of some 500 of the donors, most TCR beta V segments appeared in productive rearrangements about 90% or about 30% of the time, broadly matching IMGT annotations. CMV serostatus was the only immune exposure information available for the cohort. A later analysis found that most CMV-associated TCR beta chains appeared HLA-restricted, with HLA associations seemingly driven largely by CMV exposure. Because counts were too low, around 17 rarely observed V segments, including chromosome 9 orphons, were left out of the earlier analysis of 587 of the donors. In a later genetic analysis, fewer N-insertions in productive TCRs were reported among donors in an Asian-associated ancestry cluster than the roughly 670-donor mean. Three of the identified cytomegalovirus-associated TCR beta chains were confirmed in vitro to be specific for cytomegalovirus antigens. The presence/absence analyses assumed that sequencing depth was roughly uniform across donors, and that assumption may not be true. At a false discovery rate of 0.05, a later analysis linked roughly 17,000 TCR beta sequences to specific HLA alleles. The authors suggested that the approach could potentially be generalized to other disease states and immunological phenotypes. The sequencing pipeline was judged likely to have produced a cluster of highly shared sequence variants as a technical artifact. The cohort was sequenced for TCR beta chains only, and without alpha or paired-chain data the features that could be detected were limited. An association between a missense DCLRE1C variant and V-gene and J-gene trimming of TCR beta chains was found in a later genetic analysis and replicated in an independent cohort. A later analysis found that HLA-associated TCR beta chains were more clonally expanded and had lower generation probabilities than equally common non-associated chains. A further reported finding was that TCR beta sequences accurately predicted the HLA-A and HLA-B alleles for most subjects in the first cohort. Correlated functional status among segregating V segments might be attributable to linkage disequilibrium, but an unknown experimental factor could not be ruled out. In a later analysis, several top co-occurrence clusters were reported to appear linked to parvovirus B19, influenza, CMV and Epstein-Barr virus. Cytomegalovirus status was reported to be diagnosed by the classifier with high specificity and sensitivity in both the original and validation cohorts. Strong co-occurrence of HLA alleles, especially DR and DQ, made assigning TCR associations to individual alleles difficult. In a later analysis, TCR association rates were found to vary across HLA loci, with the most associated TCRs seen for DRB1 alleles and the fewest for HLA-C alleles.

On this clone: Its antigen has not been determined. Within one base of it there is no much larger clone, and no base qualities were kept.

The TCR was taken from a middle-aged man in good health and CMV-seropositive. Source material: PBMCs. The sequence joins TRBV5-1 to TRBJ2-1, with no reliable assignment of the D segment. The sequenced DNA is TGCGCCAGCAGCCCCCAGGCGAGCTCCTACAATGAGCAGTTCTTC. Its translation reads: CASSPQASSYNEQFF.